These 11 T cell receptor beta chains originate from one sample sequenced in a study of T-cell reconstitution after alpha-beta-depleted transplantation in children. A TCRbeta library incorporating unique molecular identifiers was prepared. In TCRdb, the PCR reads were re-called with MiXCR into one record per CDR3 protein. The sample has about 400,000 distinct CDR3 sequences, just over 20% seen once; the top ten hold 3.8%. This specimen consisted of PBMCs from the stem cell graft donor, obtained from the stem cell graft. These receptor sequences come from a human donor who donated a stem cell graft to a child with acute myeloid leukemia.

The CDR3 is CASSLGARGPLGQYF. For the CDR3, the DNA is TGTGCCAGCAGCTTAGGGGCTCGGGGTCCCTTAGGGCAGTACTTC. V is TRBV11-2 and J is TRBJ2-7, with D tentatively TRBD2 (5 bases). Looked up from germline, CDR1 is SGHAT and CDR2 is FQNNGV. V was clipped by 1 base and J by 9 bases, with 19 bases between them. The CDR3 has 15 residues.

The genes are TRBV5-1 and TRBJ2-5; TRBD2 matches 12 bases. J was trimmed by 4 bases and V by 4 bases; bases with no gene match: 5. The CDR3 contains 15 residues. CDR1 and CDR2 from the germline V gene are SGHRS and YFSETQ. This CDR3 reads CASSETSGRRETQYF. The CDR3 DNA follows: TGCGCCAGCAGCGAGACTAGCGGGAGAAGAGAGACCCAGTACTTC. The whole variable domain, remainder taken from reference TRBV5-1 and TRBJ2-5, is KAGVTQTPRYLIKTRGQQVTLSCSPISGHRSVSWYQQTPGQGLQFLFEYFSETQRNKGNFPGRFSGRQFSNSRSEMNVSTLELGDSALYLCASSETSGRRETQYFGPGTRLLVL.

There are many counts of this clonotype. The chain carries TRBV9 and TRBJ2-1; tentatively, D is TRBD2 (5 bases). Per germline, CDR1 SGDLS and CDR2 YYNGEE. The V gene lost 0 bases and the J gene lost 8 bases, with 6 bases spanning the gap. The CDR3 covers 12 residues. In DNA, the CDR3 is TGTGCCAGCAGCGTAGAGAGGGATGAGCAGTTCTTC. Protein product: CASSVERDEQFF.

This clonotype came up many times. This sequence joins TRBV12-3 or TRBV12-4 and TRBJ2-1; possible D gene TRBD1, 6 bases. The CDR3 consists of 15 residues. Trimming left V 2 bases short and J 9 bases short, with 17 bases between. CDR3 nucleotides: TGTGCCAGCAGTTTACGGACTTCGGGACAAGCTGAGCAGTTCTTC. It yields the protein CASSLRTSGQAEQFF.

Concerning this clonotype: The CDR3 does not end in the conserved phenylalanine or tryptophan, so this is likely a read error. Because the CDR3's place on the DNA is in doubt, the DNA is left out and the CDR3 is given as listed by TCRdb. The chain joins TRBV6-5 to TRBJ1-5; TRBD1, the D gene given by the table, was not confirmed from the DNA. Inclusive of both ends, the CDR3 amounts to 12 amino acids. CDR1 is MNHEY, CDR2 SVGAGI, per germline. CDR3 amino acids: CASSRGTGEEHY.

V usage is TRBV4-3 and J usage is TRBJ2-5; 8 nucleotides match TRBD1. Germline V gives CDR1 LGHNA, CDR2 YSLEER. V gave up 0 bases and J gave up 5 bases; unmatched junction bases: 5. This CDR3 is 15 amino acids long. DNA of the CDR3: TGCGCCAGCAGCCAAGATCCAGGGGGCGGTGAGACCCAGTACTTC. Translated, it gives CASSQDPGGGETQYF.

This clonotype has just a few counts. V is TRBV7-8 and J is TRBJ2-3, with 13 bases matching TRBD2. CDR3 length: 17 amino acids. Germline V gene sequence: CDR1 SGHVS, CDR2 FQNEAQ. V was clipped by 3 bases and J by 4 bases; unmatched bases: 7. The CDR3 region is CASSFTSGRAGADTQYF. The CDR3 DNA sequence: TGTGCCAGCAGCTTTACTAGCGGGAGGGCCGGGGCAGATACGCAGTATTTT. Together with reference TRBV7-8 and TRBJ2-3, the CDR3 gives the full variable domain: GAGVSQSPRYKVAKRGQDVALRCDPISGHVSLFWYQQALGQGPEFLTYFQNEAQLDKSGLPSDRFFAERPEGSVSTLKIQRTQQEDSAVYLCASSFTSGRAGADTQYFGPGTRLTVL.

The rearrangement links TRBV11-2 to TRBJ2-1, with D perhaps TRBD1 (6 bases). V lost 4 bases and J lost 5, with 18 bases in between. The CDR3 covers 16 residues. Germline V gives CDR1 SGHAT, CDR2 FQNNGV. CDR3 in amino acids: CASSSRGNRWDNEQFF. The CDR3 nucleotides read TGTGCCAGCAGCTCGAGGGGGAATCGATGGGACAATGAGCAGTTCTTC.

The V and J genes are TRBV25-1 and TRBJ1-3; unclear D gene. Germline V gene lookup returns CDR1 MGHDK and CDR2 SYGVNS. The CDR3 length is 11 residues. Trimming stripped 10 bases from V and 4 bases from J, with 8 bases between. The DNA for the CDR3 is TGTGCCACGACTACAGGAAACACCATATATTTT. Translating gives CATTTGNTIYF.

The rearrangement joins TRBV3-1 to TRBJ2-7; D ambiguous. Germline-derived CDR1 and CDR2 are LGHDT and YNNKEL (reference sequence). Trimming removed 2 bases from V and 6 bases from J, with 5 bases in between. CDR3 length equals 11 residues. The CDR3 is CASSQRVEQYF. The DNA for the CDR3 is TGTGCCAGCAGCCAACGGGTCGAGCAGTACTTC.

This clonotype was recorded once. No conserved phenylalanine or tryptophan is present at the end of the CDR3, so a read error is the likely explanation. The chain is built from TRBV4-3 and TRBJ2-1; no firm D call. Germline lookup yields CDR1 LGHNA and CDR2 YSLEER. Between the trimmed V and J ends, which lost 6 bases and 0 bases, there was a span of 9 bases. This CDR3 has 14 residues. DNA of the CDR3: TGCGCCAGCAGTTCGGAACCCTCCTACAATGAGCAGTTCTGC. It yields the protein CASSSEPSYNEQFC.